This T cell receptor (beta chain) was obtained from a study of PD-1 blockade in classical Hodgkin lymphoma. Germline CDR1 LGHNA, CDR2 YSLEER. V was pared by 1 base and J by 3 bases, with 13 bases between. This CDR3 is 15 amino acids long. Study-wide results and caveats: Reported findings placed baseline TCR diversity lower in newly diagnosed patients (compared with healthy donors). The CD4+ diversity rise by C4D1 was clearest in complete responders.

Produced via immunoSEQ multiplex PCR; TCRdb's table is partial and in-frame only. Here the sample spans about 22,000 clones, approximately 68% being singletons. Comments on this clone: Its antigen remains unidentified.

Stated time point: cycle 4 day 1 (C4D1), after around six weeks of nivolumab. Every patient had relapsed following autologous stem cell transplantation, and cohorts differed in brentuximab vedotin exposure. Starting with thawed PBMCs, CD4+ T cells were purified by magnetic negative selection. V is TRBV4-3 and J is TRBJ2-7; D is unclear. The receptor's source is a human donor with classical Hodgkin lymphoma. The sequenced sample was CD4+ T cells from blood, obtained before the fourth cycle of nivolumab. The CDR3 here is CASSQVASESYEQYF. CDR3 DNA: TGCGCCAGCAGCCAAGTGGCTTCGGAAAGCTACGAGCAGTACTTC.